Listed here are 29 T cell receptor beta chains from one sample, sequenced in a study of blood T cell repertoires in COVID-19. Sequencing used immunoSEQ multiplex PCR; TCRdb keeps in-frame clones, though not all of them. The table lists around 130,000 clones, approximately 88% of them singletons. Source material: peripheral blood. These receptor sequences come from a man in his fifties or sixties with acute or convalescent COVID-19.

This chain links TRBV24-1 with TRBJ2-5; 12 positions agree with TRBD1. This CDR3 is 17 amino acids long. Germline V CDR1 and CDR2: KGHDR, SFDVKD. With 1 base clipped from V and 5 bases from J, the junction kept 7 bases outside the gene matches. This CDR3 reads CATSDFTGTGGGETQYF. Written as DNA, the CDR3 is TGTGCCACCAGTGATTTTACCGGGACAGGGGGCGGGGAGACCCAGTACTTC.

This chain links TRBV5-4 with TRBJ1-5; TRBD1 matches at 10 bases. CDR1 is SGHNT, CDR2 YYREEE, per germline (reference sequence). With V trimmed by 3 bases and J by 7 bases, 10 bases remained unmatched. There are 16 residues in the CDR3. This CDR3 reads CASSSDAGQGGQPQHF. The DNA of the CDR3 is TGTGCCAGCAGCTCCGACGCCGGACAGGGGGGGCAGCCCCAGCATTTT.

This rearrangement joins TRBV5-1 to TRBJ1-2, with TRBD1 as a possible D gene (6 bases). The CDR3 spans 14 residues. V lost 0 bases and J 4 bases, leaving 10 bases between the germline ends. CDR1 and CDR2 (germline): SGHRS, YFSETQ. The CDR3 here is CASSLGDNVYGYTF. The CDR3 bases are TGCGCCAGCAGCTTGGGGGACAATGTCTATGGCTACACCTTC.

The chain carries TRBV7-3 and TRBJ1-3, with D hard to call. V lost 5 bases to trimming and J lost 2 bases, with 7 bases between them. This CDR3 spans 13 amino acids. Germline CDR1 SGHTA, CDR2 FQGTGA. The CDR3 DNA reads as TGTGCCAGCAGCCAAGCCCCTGGAAACACCATATATTTT. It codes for CASSQAPGNTIYF. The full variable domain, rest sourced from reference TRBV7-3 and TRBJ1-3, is GAGVSQTPSNKVTEKGKYVELRCDPISGHTALYWYRQSLGQGPEFLIYFQGTGAADDSGLPNDRFFAVRPEGSVSTLKIQRTERGDSAVYLCASSQAPGNTIYFGEGSWLTVV.

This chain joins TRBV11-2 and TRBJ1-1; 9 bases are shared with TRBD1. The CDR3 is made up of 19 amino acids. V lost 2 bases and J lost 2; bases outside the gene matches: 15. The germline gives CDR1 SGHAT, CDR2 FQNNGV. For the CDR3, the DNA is TGTGCCAGCAGCTTACTGGGCCGGACAGGGGCGAAACTCAACACTGAAGCTTTCTTT. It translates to CASSLLGRTGAKLNTEAFF.

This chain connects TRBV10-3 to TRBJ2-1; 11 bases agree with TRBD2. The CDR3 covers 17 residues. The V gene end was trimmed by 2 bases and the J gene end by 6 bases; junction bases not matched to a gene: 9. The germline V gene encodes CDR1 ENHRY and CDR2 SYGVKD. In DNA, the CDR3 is TGTGCCATCAGTGAGCCTTCAACTAGCGGGAGTGTCAATGAGCAGTTCTTC. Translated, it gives CAISEPSTSGSVNEQFF.

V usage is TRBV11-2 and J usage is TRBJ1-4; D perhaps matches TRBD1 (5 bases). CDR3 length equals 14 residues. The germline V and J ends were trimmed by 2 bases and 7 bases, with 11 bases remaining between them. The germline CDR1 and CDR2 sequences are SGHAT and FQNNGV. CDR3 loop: CASSLWGNREKLFF. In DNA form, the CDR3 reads TGTGCCAGCAGCTTATGGGGCAATCGTGAAAAACTGTTTTTT.

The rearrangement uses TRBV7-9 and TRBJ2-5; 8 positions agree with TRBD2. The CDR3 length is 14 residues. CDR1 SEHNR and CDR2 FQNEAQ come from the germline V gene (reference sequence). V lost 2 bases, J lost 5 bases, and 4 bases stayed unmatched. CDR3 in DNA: TGTGCCAGCAGCTTACCAGCGGGAGCGGAGACCCAGTACTTC. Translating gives CASSLPAGAETQYF.

The CDR3: CASSLRTSTDTQYF. Written as DNA, the CDR3 is TGCGCCAGCAGCCTAAGAACTAGCACAGATACGCAGTATTTT. The chain carries TRBV5-1 and TRBJ2-3, with D uncertain. The CDR3 consists of 14 residues. Germline values: CDR1 SGHRS, CDR2 YFSETQ. The V gene lost 4 bases and the J gene lost 0 bases, with 9 bases spanning the gap. Filled out from reference TRBV5-1 and TRBJ2-3, the complete variable domain reads KAGVTQTPRYLIKTRGQQVTLSCSPISGHRSVSWYQQTPGQGLQFLFEYFSETQRNKGNFPGRFSGRQFSNSRSEMNVSTLELGDSALYLCASSLRTSTDTQYFGPGTRLTVL.

DNA of the CDR3: TGTGCCAGCTCTATGACAGGGGGTTACACTGAAGCTTTCTTT. This codes for CASSMTGGYTEAFF. This sequence joins TRBV19 and TRBJ1-1; 9 bases are a match to TRBD1. J was trimmed by 3 bases and V by 9 bases; bases with no gene match: 8. The length of the CDR3 is 14 residues. The germline gives CDR1 LNHDA, CDR2 SQIVND (reference sequence).

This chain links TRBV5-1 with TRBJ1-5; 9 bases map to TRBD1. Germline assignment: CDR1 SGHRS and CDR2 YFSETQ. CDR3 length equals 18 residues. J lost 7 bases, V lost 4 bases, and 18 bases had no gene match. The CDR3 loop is CASSRVPGQGLVTQPQHF. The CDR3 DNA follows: TGCGCCAGCAGCCGCGTCCCGGGACAGGGATTAGTTACCCAGCCCCAGCATTTT.

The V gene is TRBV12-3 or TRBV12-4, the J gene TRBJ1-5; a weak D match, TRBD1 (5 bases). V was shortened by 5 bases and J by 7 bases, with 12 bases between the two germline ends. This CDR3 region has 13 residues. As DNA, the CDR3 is TGTGCCAGCAGTGATACAGGTCGACAGCCCCAGCATTTT. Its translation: CASSDTGRQPQHF.

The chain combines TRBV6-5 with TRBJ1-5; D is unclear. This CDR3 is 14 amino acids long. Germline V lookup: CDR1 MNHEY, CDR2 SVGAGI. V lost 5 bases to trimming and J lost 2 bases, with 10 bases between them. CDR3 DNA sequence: TGTGCCAGCAGTAGGATCCAGGGCAATCAGCCCCAGCATTTT. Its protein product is CASSRIQGNQPQHF.

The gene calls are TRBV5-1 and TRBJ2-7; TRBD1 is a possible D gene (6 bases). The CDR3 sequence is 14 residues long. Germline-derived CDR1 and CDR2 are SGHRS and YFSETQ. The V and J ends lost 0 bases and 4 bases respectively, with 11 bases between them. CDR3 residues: CASSLVGGRYEQYF. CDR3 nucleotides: TGCGCCAGCAGCTTGGTAGGGGGACGATACGAGCAGTACTTC.

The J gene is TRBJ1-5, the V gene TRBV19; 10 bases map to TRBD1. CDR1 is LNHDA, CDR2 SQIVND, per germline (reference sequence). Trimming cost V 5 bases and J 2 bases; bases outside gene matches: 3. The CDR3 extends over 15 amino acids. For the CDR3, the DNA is TGTGCCAGTAGTTCGGACAGGGGGGGCAATCAGCCCCAGCATTTT. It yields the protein CASSSDRGGNQPQHF. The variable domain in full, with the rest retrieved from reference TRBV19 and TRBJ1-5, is DGGITQSPKYLFRKEGQNVTLSCEQNLNHDAMYWYRQDPGQGLRLIYYSQIVNDFQKGDIAEGYSVSREKKESFPLTVTSAQKNPTAFYLCASSSDRGGNQPQHFGDGTRLSIL.

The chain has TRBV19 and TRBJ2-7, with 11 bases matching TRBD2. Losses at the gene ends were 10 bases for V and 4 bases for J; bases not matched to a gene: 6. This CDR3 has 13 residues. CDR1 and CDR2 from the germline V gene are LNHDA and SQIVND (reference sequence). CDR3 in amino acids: CATSGLAVYEQYF. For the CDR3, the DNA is TGTGCCACCTCGGGACTAGCGGTTTACGAGCAGTACTTC.

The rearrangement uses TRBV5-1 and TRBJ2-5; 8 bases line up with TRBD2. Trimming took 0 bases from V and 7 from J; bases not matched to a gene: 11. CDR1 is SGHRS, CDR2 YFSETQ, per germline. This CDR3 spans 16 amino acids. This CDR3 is CASSLVERGPGGTQYF. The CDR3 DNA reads TGCGCCAGCAGCTTGGTCGAGCGGGGGCCCGGCGGGACCCAGTACTTC. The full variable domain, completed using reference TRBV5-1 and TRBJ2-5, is KAGVTQTPRYLIKTRGQQVTLSCSPISGHRSVSWYQQTPGQGLQFLFEYFSETQRNKGNFPGRFSGRQFSNSRSEMNVSTLELGDSALYLCASSLVERGPGGTQYFGPGTRLLVL.

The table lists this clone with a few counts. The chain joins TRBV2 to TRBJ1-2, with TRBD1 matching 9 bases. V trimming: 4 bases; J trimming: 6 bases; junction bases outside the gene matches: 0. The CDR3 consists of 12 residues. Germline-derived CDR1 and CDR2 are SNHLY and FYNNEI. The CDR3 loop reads CASSGQGDGYTF. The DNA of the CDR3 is TGTGCCAGCAGTGGACAGGGGGATGGCTACACCTTC.

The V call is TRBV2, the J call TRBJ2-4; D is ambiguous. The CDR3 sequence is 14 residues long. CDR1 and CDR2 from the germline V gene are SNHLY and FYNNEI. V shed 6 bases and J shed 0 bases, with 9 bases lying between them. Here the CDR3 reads CASSVRLAKNIQYF. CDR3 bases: TGTGCCAGCAGCGTCCGTCTAGCCAAAAACATTCAGTACTTC. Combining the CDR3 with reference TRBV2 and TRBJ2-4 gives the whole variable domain EPEVTQTPSHQVTQMGQEVILRCVPISNHLYFYWYRQILGQKVEFLVSFYNNEISEKSEIFDDQFSVERPDGSNFTLKIRSTKLEDSAMYFCASSVRLAKNIQYFGAGTRLSVL.

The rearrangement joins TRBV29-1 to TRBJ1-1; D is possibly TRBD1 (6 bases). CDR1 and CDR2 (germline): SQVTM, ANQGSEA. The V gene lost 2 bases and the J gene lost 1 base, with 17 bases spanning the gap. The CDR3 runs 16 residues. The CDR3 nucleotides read TGCAGCGTTGAAAACAGGGTTTTAGTAGGGAACACTGAAGCTTTCTTT. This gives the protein CSVENRVLVGNTEAFF.

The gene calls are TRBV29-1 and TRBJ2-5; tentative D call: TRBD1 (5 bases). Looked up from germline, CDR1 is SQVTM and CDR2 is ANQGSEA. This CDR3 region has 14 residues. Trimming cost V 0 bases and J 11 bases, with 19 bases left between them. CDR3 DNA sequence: TGCAGCGTTGAAGATCTGGGGCAGGGTGGAATTCAGTACTTC. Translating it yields CSVEDLGQGGIQYF.

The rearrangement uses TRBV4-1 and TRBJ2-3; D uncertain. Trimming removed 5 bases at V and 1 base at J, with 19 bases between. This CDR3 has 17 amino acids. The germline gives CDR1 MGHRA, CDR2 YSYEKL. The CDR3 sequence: CASSYRISRRRTDTQYF. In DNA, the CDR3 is TGCGCCAGCAGCTATAGAATTTCGAGGCGCCGCACAGATACGCAGTATTTT.

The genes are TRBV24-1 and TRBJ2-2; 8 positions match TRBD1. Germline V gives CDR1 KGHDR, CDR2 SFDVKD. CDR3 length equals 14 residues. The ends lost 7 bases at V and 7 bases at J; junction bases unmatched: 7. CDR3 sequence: CATRVRQGNGELFF. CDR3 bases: TGTGCCACCAGAGTAAGACAGGGGAACGGGGAGCTGTTTTTT.

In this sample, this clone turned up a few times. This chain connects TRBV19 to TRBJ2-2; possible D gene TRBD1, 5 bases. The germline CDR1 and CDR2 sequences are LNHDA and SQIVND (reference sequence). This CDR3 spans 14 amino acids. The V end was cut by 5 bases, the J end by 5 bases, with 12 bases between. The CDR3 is CASSVGHGTGELFF. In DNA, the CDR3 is TGTGCCAGTAGTGTCGGACACGGGACCGGGGAGCTGTTTTTT. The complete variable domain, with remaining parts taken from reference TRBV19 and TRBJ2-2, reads DGGITQSPKYLFRKEGQNVTLSCEQNLNHDAMYWYRQDPGQGLRLIYYSQIVNDFQKGDIAEGYSVSREKKESFPLTVTSAQKNPTAFYLCASSVGHGTGELFFGEGSRLTVL.

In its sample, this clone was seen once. Here the CDR3 reads CASRTGGTEAFF. Here the CDR3 DNA reads TGTGCCAGTCGGACAGGGGGCACTGAAGCTTTCTTT. V and J are TRBV18 and TRBJ1-1; 10 bases align to TRBD1. Losses at the gene ends were 9 bases for V and 4 bases for J; bases not matched to a gene: 2. Per the germline V gene, CDR1 is KGHSH and CDR2 is LQKENI. The CDR3 runs to 12 residues.

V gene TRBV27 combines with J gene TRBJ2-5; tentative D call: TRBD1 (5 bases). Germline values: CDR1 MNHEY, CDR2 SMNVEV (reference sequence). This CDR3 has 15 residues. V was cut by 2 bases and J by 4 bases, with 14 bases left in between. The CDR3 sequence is CASSLQQGRGETQYF. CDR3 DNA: TGTGCCAGCAGTTTACAGCAGGGTAGGGGAGAGACCCAGTACTTC.

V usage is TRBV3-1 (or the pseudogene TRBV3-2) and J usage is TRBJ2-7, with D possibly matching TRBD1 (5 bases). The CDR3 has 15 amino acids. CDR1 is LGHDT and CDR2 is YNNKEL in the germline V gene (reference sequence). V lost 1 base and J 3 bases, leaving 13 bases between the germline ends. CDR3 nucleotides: TGTGCCAGCAGCCAAGCAGTAGGGGCCTACTACGAGCAGTACTTC. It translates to CASSQAVGAYYEQYF.

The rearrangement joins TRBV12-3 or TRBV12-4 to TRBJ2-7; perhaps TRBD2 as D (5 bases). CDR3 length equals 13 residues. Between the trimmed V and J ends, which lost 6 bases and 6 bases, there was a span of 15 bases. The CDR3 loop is CASRTGNLAEQYF. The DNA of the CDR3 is TGTGCCAGCAGAACGGGAAATTTGGCCGAGCAGTACTTC.

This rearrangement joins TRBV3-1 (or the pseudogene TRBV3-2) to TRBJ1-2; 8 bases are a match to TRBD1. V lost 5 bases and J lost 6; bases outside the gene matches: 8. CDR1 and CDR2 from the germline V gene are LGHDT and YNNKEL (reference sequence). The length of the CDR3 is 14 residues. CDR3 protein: CASSGDRGADGYTF. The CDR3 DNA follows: TGTGCCAGCAGCGGCGACAGGGGAGCCGATGGCTACACCTTC.